The present TCR beta chain was sequenced within a study of beta chain features in type 1 diabetes. Whole-study results and caveats: PCR, the amplification step, might favor shorter templates, equally in patients and controls.

Germline assignment: CDR1 SSHAT and CDR2 FNYEAQ (reference sequence). CDR3 length: 16 amino acids. Concerning this clone: Its antigen is currently unknown. Compared with germline, one end of the junction differs, possibly owing to a read error.

Sequencing targeted expressed TCRB transcripts, as all isolated RNA had been reverse transcribed. Sequenced by immunoSEQ multiplex PCR; TCRdb stores in-frame clones only, minus some. The sample lists roughly 350,000 clones, about 10% seen once, with approximately 0.016% in the top ten. The chain carries TRBV7-7 and TRBJ2-3; 8 positions agree with TRBD2. This clonotype was obtained from a woman in her thirties in good health. The material sequenced was naive CD4+ T cells from blood. The CDR3 is CASSLGAGGGTDTQYF. The DNA of the CDR3 is TGTGCTAGCAGCTTAGGGGCGGGAGGCGGCACAGATACGCAGTATTTT.